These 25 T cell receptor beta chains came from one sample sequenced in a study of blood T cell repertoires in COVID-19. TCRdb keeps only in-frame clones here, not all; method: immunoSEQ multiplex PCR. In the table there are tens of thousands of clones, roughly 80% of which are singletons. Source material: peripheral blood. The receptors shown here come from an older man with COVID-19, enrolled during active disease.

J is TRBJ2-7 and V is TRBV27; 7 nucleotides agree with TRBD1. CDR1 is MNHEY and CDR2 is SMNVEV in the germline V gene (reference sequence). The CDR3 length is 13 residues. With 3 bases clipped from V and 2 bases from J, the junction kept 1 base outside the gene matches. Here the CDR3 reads CASSFQGAYEQYF. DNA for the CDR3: TGTGCCAGCAGTTTCCAGGGGGCCTACGAGCAGTACTTC.

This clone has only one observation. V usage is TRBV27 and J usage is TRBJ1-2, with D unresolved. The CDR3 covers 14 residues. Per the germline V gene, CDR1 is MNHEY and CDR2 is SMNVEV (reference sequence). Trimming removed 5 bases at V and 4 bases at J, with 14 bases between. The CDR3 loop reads CASSPQEGSYGYTF. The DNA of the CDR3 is TGTGCCAGCAGTCCCCAGGAGGGTAGCTATGGCTACACCTTC.

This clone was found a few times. CDR3 loop: CASSFGADANEKLFF. In nucleotides, the CDR3 is TGTGCCAGCAGCTTTGGGGCAGACGCTAATGAAAAACTGTTTTTT. The rearrangement uses TRBV5-6 and TRBJ1-4; D possibly corresponds to TRBD1 (5 bases). The CDR3 has 15 amino acids. V lost 2 bases, J lost 3 bases, and 11 bases lay in between. Per germline, CDR1 SGHDT and CDR2 YYEEEE.

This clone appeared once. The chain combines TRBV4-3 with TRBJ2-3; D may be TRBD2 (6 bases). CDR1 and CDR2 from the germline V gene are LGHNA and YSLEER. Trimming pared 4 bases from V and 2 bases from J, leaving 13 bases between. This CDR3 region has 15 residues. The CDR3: CASSRQRADTDTQYF. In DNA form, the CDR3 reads TGCGCCAGCAGCCGGCAGCGGGCCGACACAGATACGCAGTATTTT.

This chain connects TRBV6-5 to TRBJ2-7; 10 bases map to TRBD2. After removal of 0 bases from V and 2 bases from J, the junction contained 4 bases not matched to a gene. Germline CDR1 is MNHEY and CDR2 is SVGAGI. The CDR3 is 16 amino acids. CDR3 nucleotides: TGTGCCAGCAGTTACTCCCCCCTAGCGGGAGCCTACGAGCAGTACTTC. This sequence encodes CASSYSPLAGAYEQYF.

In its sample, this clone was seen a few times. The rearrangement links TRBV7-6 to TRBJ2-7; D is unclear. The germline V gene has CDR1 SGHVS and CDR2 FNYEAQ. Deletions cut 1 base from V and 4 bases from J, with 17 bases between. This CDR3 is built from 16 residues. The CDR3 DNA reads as TGTGCCAGCAGCTTAGGGGCGTTGGGTGGTGGTTACGAGCAGTACTTC. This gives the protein CASSLGALGGGYEQYF.

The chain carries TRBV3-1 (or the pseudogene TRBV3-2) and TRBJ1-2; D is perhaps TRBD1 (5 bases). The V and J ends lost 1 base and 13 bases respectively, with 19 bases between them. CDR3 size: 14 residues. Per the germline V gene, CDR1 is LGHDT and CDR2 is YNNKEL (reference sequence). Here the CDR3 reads CASSQASLGGELTF. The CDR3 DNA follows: TGTGCCAGCAGCCAAGCGTCCCTCGGGGGGGAGCTCACCTTC.

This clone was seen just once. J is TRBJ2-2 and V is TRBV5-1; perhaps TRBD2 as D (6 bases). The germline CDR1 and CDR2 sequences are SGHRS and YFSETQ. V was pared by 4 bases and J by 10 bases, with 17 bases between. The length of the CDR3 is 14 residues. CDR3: CASSGTSSGVELFF. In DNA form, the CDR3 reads TGCGCCAGCAGCGGAACTAGCTCCGGAGTGGAGCTGTTTTTT.

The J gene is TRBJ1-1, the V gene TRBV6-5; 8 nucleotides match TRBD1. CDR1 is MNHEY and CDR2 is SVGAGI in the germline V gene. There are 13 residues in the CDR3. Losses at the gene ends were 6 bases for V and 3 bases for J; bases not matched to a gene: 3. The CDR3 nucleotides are TGTGCCAGCAGGACAGGGGCTGACACTGAAGCTTTCTTT. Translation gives CASRTGADTEAFF.

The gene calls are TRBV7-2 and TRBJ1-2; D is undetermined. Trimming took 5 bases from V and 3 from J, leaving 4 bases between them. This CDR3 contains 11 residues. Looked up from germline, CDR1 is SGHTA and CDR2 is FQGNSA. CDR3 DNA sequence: TGTGCCAGCAGCCCCTACTATGGCTACACCTTC. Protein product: CASSPYYGYTF.

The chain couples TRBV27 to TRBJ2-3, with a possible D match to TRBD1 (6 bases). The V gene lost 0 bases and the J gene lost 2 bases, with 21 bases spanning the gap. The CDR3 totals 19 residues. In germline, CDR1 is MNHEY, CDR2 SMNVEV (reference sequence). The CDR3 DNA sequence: TGTGCCAGCAGTTTATCAAGGCAGGGGTTGCGGTTTACCACAGATACGCAGTATTTT. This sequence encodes CASSLSRQGLRFTTDTQYF.

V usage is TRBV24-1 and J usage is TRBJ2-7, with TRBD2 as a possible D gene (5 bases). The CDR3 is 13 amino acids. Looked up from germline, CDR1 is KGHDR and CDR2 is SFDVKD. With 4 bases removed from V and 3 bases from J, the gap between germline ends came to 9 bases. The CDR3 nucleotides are TGTGCCACCAGTGACGGTGGAGGCTACGAGCAGTACTTC. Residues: CATSDGGGYEQYF.

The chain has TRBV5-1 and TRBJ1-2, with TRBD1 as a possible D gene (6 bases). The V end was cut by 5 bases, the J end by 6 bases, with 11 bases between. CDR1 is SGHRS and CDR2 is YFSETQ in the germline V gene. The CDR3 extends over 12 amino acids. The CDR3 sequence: CASRIQGDGYTF. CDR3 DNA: TGCGCCAGCAGGATACAGGGAGATGGCTACACCTTC.

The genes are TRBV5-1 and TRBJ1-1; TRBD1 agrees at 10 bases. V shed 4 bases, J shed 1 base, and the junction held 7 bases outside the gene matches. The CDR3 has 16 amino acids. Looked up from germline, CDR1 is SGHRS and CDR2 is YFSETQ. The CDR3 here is CASSPRGTGANTEAFF. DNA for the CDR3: TGCGCCAGCAGCCCCAGGGGGACAGGGGCGAACACTGAAGCTTTCTTT. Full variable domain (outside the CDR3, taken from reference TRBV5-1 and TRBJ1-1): KAGVTQTPRYLIKTRGQQVTLSCSPISGHRSVSWYQQTPGQGLQFLFEYFSETQRNKGNFPGRFSGRQFSNSRSEMNVSTLELGDSALYLCASSPRGTGANTEAFFGQGTRLTVV.

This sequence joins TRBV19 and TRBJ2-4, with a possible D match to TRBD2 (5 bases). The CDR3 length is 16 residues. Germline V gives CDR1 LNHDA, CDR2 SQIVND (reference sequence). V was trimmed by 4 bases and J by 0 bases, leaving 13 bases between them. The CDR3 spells CASSNQRNLAKNIQYF. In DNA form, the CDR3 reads TGTGCCAGTAGTAATCAGCGGAATCTAGCCAAAAACATTCAGTACTTC.

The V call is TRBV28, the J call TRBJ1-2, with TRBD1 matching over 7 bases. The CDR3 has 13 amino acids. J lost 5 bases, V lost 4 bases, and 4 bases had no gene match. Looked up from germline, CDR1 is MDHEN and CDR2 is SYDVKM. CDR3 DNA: TGTGCCAGCAGTTCGATGACAGGGTATGGCTACACCTTC. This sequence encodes CASSSMTGYGYTF.

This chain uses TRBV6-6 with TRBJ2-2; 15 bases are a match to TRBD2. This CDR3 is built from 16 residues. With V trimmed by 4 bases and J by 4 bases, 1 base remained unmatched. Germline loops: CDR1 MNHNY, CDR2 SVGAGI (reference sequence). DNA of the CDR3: TGTGCCAGCAGTTGGGGACTAGCGGGAGGCACCGGGGAGCTGTTTTTT. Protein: CASSWGLAGGTGELFF.

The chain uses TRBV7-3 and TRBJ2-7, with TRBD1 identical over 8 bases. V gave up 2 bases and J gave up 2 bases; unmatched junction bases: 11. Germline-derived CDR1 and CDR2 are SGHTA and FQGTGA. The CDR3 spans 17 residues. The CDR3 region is CASSLSSLGQVPYEQYF. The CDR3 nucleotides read TGTGCCAGCAGCTTATCAAGCCTGGGACAGGTTCCCTACGAGCAGTACTTC.

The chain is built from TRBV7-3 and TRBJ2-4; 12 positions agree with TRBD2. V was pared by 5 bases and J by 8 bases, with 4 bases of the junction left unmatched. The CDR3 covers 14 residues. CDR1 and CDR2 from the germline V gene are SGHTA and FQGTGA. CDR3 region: CASSLAGGRDIQYF. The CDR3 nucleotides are TGTGCCAGCAGCCTAGCGGGAGGGCGGGACATTCAGTACTTC.

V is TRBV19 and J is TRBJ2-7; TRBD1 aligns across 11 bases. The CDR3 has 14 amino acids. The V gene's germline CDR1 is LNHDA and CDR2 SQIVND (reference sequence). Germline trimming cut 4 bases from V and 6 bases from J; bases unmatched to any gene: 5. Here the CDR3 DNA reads TGTGCCAGTAGTACCGGGACAGGGGGTATCGAGCAGTACTTC. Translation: CASSTGTGGIEQYF.

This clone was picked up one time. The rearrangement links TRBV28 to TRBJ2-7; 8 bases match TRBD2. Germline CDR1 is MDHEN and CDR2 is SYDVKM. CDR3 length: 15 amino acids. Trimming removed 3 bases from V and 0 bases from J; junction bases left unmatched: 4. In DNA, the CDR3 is TGTGCCAGCAGTTTCTCTAGCGGGCCCTCCTACGAGCAGTACTTC. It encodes CASSFSSGPSYEQYF.

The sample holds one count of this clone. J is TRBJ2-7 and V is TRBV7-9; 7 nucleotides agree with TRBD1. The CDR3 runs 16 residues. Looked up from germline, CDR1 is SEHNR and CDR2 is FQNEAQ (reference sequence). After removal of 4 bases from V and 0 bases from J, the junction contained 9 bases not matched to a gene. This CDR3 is CASSSIGTATSYEQYF. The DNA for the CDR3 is TGTGCCAGCAGCTCCATAGGGACAGCCACCTCCTACGAGCAGTACTTC.

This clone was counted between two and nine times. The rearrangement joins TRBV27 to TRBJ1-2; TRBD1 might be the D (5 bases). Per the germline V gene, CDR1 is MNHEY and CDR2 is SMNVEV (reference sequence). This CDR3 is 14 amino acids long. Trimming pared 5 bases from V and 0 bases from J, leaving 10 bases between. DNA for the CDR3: TGTGCCAGCAGTCGCTACAGGACTAACTATGGCTACACCTTC. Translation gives CASSRYRTNYGYTF.

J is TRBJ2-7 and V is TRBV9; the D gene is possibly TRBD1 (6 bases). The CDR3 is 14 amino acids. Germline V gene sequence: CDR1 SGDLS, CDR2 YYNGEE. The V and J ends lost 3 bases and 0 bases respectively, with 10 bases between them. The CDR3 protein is CASSAGQFSYEQYF. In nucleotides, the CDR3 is TGTGCCAGCAGCGCCGGACAGTTCTCCTACGAGCAGTACTTC. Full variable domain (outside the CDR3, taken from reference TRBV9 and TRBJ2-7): DSGVTQTPKHLITATGQRVTLRCSPRSGDLSVYWYQQSLDQGLQFLIQYYNGEERAKGNILERFSAQQFPDLHSELNLSSLELGDSALYFCASSAGQFSYEQYFGPGTRLTVT.

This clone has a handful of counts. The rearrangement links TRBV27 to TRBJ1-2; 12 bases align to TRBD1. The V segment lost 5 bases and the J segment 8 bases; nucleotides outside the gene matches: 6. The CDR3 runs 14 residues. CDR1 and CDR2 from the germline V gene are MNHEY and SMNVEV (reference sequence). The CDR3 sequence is CASSVGQGAGGYTF. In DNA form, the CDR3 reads TGTGCCAGCAGTGTGGGACAGGGGGCCGGGGGCTACACCTTC.